Here is one TCR beta chain with its context. The target of this receptor is not known. Base qualities are not recorded, but no much larger clone differs from it by a single base. Library prep was done by RT-PCR. Sequencing relied on a NextSeq 550. The public reads were reanalyzed by TCRdb: fastp trimming at Q25, MiXCR alignment, in-frame beta chains only. Here each entry gathers all rows of one CDR3 protein and keeps the most common genes and DNA. Recorded for this sample are about 88,000 distinct CDR3 sequences; roughly 43% of them occurred a single time. The ten most abundant clones make up around 55% of the sample. This entry is derived from a study of patients and donors after allogeneic stem cell transplantation (dated by TCRdb to 2018 to 2020). V was cut back by 6 bases and J by 4 bases, leaving a gap of 15 bases between them. The CDR3 starts with the cysteine, ends with the phenylalanine, and has 14 residues. This entry keeps only the CDR3 DNA: 42 bases, framed from base 1. The CDR1 and CDR2 encoded by the germline V gene are MNHEY and SVGEGT.

Sequences were obtained from blood, either unsorted or a sorted T cell fraction (not recorded which). This clonotype was obtained from a human donor who was either an allogeneic HSCT recipient or a stem cell or donor lymphocyte infusion donor (not recorded which). It is not recorded whose cells these are; they may come from a transplant donor. The rearranged segments are TRBV6-2 or TRBV6-3 and TRBJ1-2, with a tentative D gene TRBD1 over 6 matching bases. In nucleotide form, the sequence is TGTGCCAGCAGCCAGCCCGACAGGCTCTATGGCTACACCTTC. This sequence encodes CASSQPDRLYGYTF.